The present entry profiles one TCR beta chain with its context. Trimming pared 2 bases from V and 3 bases from J, leaving 16 bases between. Germline CDR1 reads MNHEY; CDR2 reads SVGEGT. The CDR3 extends over 16 amino acids. The protocol was immunoSEQ multiplex PCR, while the TCRdb copy is restricted to in-frame clones and leaves out a portion. The data show 150,000 to 200,000 clones, with about 82% seen just once and about 9.7% held by the top ten. This specimen comes from a study of blood T cell repertoires in COVID-19. Turning to the study itself: Sites in the United States, Italy and Spain provided acute and convalescent COVID-19 samples. PBMCs, B-cell-depleted T cells, or T cells were the source of the cDNA or gDNA that made up the material.

Participants' reported clinical history set cohort assignment. Cohort 3 donors were reported recovered after two negative PCRs, clearance, or symptom resolution. The sample comprised PBMCs or T cells enriched from blood (not recorded which). The receptor was isolated from a woman aged 25 to 45 who had recovered from COVID-19. The rearrangement links TRBV6-2 or TRBV6-3 to TRBJ1-2, with unresolved D. As DNA, the CDR3 is TGTGCCAGCAGTTACCAATCGAGGGCCGCCCACTATGGCTACACCTTC. The encoded protein is CASSYQSRAAHYGYTF.